Detailed here is one T cell receptor (beta chain). The antigen remains unidentified. The sample belongs to a study of post-analysis software for immune sequencing data. General study results and limits: Patients used a handful of TRBV segments, including TRBV5-6, TRBV5-1 and TRBV20-1, more often than controls.

The CDR3 length is 14 residues. Per the germline V gene, CDR1 is SGHDN and CDR2 is FVKESK. Trimming cost V 1 base and J 5 bases, with 12 bases left between them. Unique molecular identifiers tagged the TCR beta cDNA libraries. TCRdb processed the PCR reads anew with MiXCR; each CDR3 protein has one entry. The sample has about 800,000 distinct CDR3 sequences; roughly 29% are singletons. Material: blood. V and J are TRBV14 and TRBJ2-7, with a tentative D call TRBD2 (6 bases). The TCR sequence derives from a girl aged 10 to 17 with multiple sclerosis. CDR3 DNA sequence: TGTGCCAGCAGCCAAGTCGGAGGGGTGGACGAGCAGTACTTC. Its protein product is CASSQVGGVDEQYF. The full variable domain, its missing parts supplied by reference TRBV14 and TRBJ2-7, is EAGVTQFPSHSVIEKGQTVTLRCDPISGHDNLYWYRRVMGKEIKFLLHFVKESKQDESGMPNNRFLAERTGGTYSTLKVQPAELEDSGVYFCASSQVGGVDEQYFGPGTRLTVT.